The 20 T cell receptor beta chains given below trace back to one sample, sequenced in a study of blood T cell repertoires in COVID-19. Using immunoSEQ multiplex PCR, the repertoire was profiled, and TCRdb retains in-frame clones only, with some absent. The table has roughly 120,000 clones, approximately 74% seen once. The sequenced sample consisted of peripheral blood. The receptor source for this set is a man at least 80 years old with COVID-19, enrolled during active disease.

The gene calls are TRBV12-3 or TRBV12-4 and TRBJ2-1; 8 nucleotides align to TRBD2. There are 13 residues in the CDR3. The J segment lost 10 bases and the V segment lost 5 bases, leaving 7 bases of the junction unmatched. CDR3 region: CASSPPGTREQFF. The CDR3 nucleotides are TGTGCCAGCAGTCCCCCCGGGACTAGAGAGCAGTTCTTC.

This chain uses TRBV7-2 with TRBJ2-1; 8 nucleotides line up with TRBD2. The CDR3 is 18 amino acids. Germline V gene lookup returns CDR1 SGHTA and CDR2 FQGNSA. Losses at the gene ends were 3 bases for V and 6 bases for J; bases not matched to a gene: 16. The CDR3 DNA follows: TGTGCCAGCAGCTTTAGTGGCGGGACTAGAAGAAGGGGCAATGAGCAGTTCTTC. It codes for CASSFSGGTRRRGNEQFF.

CDR3 in amino acids: CASSYPERTEAFF. The CDR3 bases are TGTGCCAGCAGTTACCCGGAGAGGACTGAAGCTTTCTTT. This chain joins TRBV6-5 and TRBJ1-1; D gene unclear. The V end was cut by 2 bases, the J end by 5 bases, with 9 bases between. Per the germline V gene, CDR1 is MNHEY and CDR2 is SVGAGI. CDR3 size: 13 residues.

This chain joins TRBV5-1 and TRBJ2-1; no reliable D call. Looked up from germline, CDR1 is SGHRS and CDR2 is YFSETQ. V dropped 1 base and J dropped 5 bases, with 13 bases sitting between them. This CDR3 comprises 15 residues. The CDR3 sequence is CASSLWVRTDNEQFF. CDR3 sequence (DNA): TGCGCCAGCAGCTTGTGGGTCCGAACAGACAATGAGCAGTTCTTC.

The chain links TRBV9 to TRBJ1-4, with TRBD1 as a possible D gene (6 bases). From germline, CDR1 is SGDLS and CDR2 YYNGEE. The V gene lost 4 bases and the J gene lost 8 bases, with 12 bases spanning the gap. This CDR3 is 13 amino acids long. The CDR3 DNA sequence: TGTGCCAGCAGCCAGGGGAGGGCGGAAAAACTGTTTTTT. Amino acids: CASSQGRAEKLFF.

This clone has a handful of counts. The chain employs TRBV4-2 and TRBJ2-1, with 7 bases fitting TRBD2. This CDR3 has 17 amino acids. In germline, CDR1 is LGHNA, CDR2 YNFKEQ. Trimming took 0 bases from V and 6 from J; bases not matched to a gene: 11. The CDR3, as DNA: TGTGCCAGCAGCCAAGATGCGACGGGGGGAGTCTCCAATGAGCAGTTCTTC. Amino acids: CASSQDATGGVSNEQFF.

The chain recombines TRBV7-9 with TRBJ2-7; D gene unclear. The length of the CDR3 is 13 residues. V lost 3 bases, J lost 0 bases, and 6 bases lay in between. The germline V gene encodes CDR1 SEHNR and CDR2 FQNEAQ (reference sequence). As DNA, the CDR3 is TGTGCCAGCAGCTTGGTGAGCTCCTACGAGCAGTACTTC. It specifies CASSLVSSYEQYF. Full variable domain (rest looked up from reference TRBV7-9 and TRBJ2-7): DTGVSQNPRHKITKRGQNVTFRCDPISEHNRLYWYRQTLGQGPEFLTYFQNEAQLEKSRLLSDRFSAERPKGSFSTLEIQRTEQGDSAMYLCASSLVSSYEQYFGPGTRLTVT.

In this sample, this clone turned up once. CDR3 DNA: TGTGCCAGCAGTTCAGACAGCCTTAACACTGAAGCTTTCTTT. This gives the protein CASSSDSLNTEAFF. This chain links TRBV27 with TRBJ1-1; a possible D gene is TRBD1 (5 bases). Looked up from germline, CDR1 is MNHEY and CDR2 is SMNVEV (reference sequence). CDR3 size: 14 residues. The germline V and J ends were trimmed by 4 bases and 2 bases, with 11 bases remaining between them.

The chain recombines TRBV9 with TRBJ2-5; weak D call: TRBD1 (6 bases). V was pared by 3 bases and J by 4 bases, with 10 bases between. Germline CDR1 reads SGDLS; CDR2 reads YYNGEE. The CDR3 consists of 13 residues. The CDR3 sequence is CASSAQGRETQYF. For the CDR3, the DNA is TGTGCCAGCAGCGCCCAGGGGAGAGAGACCCAGTACTTC.

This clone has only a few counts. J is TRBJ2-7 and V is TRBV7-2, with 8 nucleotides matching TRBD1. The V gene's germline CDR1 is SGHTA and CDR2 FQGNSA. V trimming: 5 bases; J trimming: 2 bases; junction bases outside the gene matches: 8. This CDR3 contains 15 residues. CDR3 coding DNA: TGTGCCAGCAGCATCGGACAGGGTGGACCCTACGAGCAGTACTTC. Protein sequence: CASSIGQGGPYEQYF.

Here the CDR3 reads CASSLDQSGSATGNEQFF. CDR3 coding DNA: TGTGCCAGCAGCTTAGATCAATCGGGGTCGGCGACTGGTAATGAGCAGTTCTTC. This chain links TRBV11-3 with TRBJ2-1; a possible D gene is TRBD2 (5 bases). The CDR3 loop spans 18 amino acids. Germline CDR1 and CDR2: SGHNT and YENEEA. Trimming cost V 0 bases and J 7 bases, with 22 bases left between them.

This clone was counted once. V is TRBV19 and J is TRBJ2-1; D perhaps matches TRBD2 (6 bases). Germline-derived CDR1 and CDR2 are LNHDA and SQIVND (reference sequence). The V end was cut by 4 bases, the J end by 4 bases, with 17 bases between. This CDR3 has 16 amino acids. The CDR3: CASSKLTGLQYNEQFF. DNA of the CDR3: TGTGCCAGTAGTAAACTAACGGGACTGCAATACAATGAGCAGTTCTTC.

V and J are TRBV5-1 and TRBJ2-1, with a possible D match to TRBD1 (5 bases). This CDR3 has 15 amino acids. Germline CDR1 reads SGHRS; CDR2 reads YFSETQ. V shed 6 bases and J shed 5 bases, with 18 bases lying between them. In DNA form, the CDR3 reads TGCGCCAGCAAAGACAGCATCCCTCGGGACAATGAGCAGTTCTTC. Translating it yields CASKDSIPRDNEQFF.

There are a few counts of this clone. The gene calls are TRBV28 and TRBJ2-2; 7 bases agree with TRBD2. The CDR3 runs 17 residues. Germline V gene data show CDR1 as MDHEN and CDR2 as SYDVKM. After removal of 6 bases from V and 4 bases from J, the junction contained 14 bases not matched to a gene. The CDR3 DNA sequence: TGTGCCAGCAGCCTCTTTCCCGAGCGGGGCGGCACCGGGGAGCTGTTTTTT. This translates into CASSLFPERGGTGELFF.

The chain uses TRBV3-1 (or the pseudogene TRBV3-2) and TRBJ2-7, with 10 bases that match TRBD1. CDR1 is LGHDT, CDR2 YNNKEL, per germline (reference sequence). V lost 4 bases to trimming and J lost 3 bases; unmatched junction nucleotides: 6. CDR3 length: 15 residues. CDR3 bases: TGTGCCAGCAGCCCGAGATGGACAGGGGGCTACGAGCAGTACTTC. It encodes CASSPRWTGGYEQYF.

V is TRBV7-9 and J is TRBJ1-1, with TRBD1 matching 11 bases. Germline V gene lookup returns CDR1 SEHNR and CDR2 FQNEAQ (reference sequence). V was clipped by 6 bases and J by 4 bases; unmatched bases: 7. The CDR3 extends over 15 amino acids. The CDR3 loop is CASSTVGQGGTEAFF. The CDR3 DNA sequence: TGTGCCAGCAGTACCGTGGGACAGGGGGGCACTGAAGCTTTCTTT. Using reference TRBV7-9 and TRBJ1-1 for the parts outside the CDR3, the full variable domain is DTGVSQNPRHKITKRGQNVTFRCDPISEHNRLYWYRQTLGQGPEFLTYFQNEAQLEKSRLLSDRFSAERPKGSFSTLEIQRTEQGDSAMYLCASSTVGQGGTEAFFGQGTRLTVV.

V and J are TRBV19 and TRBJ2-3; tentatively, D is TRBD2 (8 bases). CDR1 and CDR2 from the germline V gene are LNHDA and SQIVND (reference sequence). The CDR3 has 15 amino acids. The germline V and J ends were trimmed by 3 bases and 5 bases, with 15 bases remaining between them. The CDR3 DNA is TGTGCCAGTAGTATCCCCGGGAGGGGGCTAGATACGCAGTATTTT. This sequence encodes CASSIPGRGLDTQYF.

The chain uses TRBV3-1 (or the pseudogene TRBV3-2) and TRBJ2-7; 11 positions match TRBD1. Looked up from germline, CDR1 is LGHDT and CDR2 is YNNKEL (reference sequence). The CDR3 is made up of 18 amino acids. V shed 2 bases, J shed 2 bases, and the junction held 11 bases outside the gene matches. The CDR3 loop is CASSQKLRGQGVPYEQYF. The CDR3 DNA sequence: TGTGCCAGCAGCCAAAAATTGAGGGGACAGGGGGTTCCCTACGAGCAGTACTTC.

The CDR3 nucleotides read TGCAGCGTTGAACATCGGGGACAGGGTTCCTACGAGCAGTACTTC. This translates into CSVEHRGQGSYEQYF. The V gene is TRBV29-1, the J gene TRBJ2-7, with 9 nucleotides matching TRBD1. The CDR3 has 15 residues. J gave up 1 base and V 2 bases, and 6 bases lay outside the gene matches. CDR1 and CDR2 (germline): SQVTM, ANQGSEA.

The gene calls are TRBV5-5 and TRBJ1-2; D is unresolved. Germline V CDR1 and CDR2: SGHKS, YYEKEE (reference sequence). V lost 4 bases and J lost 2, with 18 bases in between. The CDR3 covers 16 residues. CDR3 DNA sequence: TGTGCCAGCAGCAATTTCGGAGGGAGATACAACTATGGCTACACCTTC. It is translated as CASSNFGGRYNYGYTF.